The 10 T cell receptor beta chains listed next were all sequenced from one sample in a study of post-analysis software for immune sequencing data. Study-level points and caveats: When patients were compared with controls, about five TRBV segments were more frequent, TRBV5-6, TRBV5-1 and TRBV20-1 among them.

Antigen specificity for these receptors is unknown. The TCR beta cDNA libraries contained unique molecular identifiers. TCRdb re-derived calls from the PCR reads in MiXCR, one entry per CDR3 protein. The sample includes about 760,000 distinct CDR3 sequences, 25% to 30% of them seen just once. Sequences were obtained from blood. The receptor source for this set is a girl aged 5-17 years with multiple sclerosis.

The chain employs TRBV9 and TRBJ1-3; D not resolved. Germline assignment: CDR1 SGDLS and CDR2 YYNGEE. The V gene lost 6 bases and the J gene lost 0 bases, with 7 bases spanning the gap. The CDR3 extends over 13 amino acids. The CDR3 is CASTKGSGNTIYF. DNA for the CDR3: TGTGCCAGCACCAAGGGCTCTGGAAACACCATATATTTT.

This clonotype showed up just a few times. The chain carries TRBV20-1 and TRBJ2-5; D is perhaps TRBD1 (5 bases). The better agreement between TRBJ2-7 and the DNA end casts doubt on the J call. Germline V gene lookup returns CDR1 DFQATT and CDR2 SNEGSKA (reference sequence). This CDR3 region has 13 residues. The CDR3 loop is CSALTYPGYEQYF. The CDR3 nucleotides read TGCAGTGCCCTGACCTATCCAGGGTACGAGCAGTACTTC.

This chain joins TRBV5-1 and TRBJ1-4; D is ambiguous. The CDR3 has 13 residues. Trimming removed 5 bases from V and 5 bases from J, with 10 bases in between. Looked up from germline, CDR1 is SGHRS and CDR2 is YFSETQ. In DNA, the CDR3 is TGCGCCAGCAGTAAGGAGAGAAATGAAAAACTGTTTTTT. Translating it yields CASSKERNEKLFF.

The table lists this clonotype with a few counts. This sequence joins TRBV5-6 and TRBJ1-1; D is perhaps TRBD1 (6 bases). Looked up from germline, CDR1 is SGHDT and CDR2 is YYEEEE. This CDR3 has 14 amino acids. V was trimmed by 3 bases and J by 2 bases, leaving 11 bases between them. The CDR3 DNA sequence: TGTGCCAGCAGCTCGACCGGGACAAACACTGAAGCTTTCTTT. This encodes CASSSTGTNTEAFF.

This clonotype has a handful of counts. The chain recombines TRBV20-1 with TRBJ1-5; D gene uncertain. The CDR3 consists of 12 residues. CDR1 DFQATT and CDR2 SNEGSKA come from the germline V gene (reference sequence). V lost 3 bases and J lost 4, with 7 bases in between. The CDR3 here is CSASESNQPQHF. The CDR3 region has the DNA TGCAGTGCTAGTGAGTCTAATCAGCCCCAGCATTTT.

This clonotype appeared a few times. This chain joins TRBV18 and TRBJ2-1; TRBD2 might be the D (6 bases). The CDR3 spans 18 residues. V shed 0 bases and J shed 3 bases, with 18 bases lying between them. Germline V lookup: CDR1 KGHSH, CDR2 LQKENI. The CDR3 coding sequence is TGTGCCAGCTCACCACCGCCTCGGGAGAGACCGATCTACAATGAGCAGTTCTTC. Translation: CASSPPPRERPIYNEQFF.

The chain links TRBV28 to TRBJ2-1; 11 bases are shared with TRBD2. CDR1 and CDR2 (germline): MDHEN, SYDVKM. This CDR3 region has 17 residues. Trimming cost V 5 bases and J 5 bases; bases outside gene matches: 11. The CDR3 nucleotides read TGTGCCAGCAGTCTCCGGGGTAGCGGGGGGGCCCACAATGAGCAGTTCTTC. This gives the protein CASSLRGSGGAHNEQFF.

In its sample, this clonotype was seen a few times. The V gene is TRBV24-1, the J gene TRBJ2-3; weak D call: TRBD2 (5 bases). Germline-derived CDR1 and CDR2 are KGHDR and SFDVKD. Trimming removed 0 bases from V and 0 bases from J, with 12 bases in between. The CDR3 contains 17 residues. Written as DNA, the CDR3 is TGTGCCACCAGTGATTTGGACCGGGAACAGAGCACAGATACGCAGTATTTT. This codes for CATSDLDREQSTDTQYF.

This clonotype was observed a single time. This may arise from a read error, as a much more abundant clone is one base away. The rearrangement joins TRBV9 to TRBJ2-1; no firm D call. V gave up 2 bases and J gave up 9 bases, with 6 bases separating them. The CDR3 totals 11 residues. Per germline, CDR1 SGDLS and CDR2 YYNGEE. The CDR3 sequence is CASSVSGEQFF. CDR3 nucleotide sequence: TGTGCCAGCAGCGTCTCGGGTGAGCAGTTCTTC.

The rearrangement joins TRBV5-1 to TRBJ2-3, with D tentatively TRBD1 or TRBD2 (6 bases each). Germline lookup yields CDR1 SGHRS and CDR2 YFSETQ. V dropped 3 bases and J dropped 4 bases, with 18 bases sitting between them. The length of the CDR3 is 16 residues. CDR3 in DNA: TGCGCCAGCAGCTCCCGGGGGCAAGTCAGTGCAGATACGCAGTATTTT. Protein sequence: CASSSRGQVSADTQYF.